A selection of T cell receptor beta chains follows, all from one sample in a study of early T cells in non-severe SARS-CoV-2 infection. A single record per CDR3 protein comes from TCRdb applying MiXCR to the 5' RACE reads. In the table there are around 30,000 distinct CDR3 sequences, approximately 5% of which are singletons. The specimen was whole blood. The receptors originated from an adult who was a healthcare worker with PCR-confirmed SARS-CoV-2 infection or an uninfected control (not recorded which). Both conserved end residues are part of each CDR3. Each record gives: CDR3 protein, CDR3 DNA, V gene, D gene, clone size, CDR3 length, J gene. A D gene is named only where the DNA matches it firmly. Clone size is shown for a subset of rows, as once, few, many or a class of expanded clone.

CASSFESPLHF	TGTGCCAGCTCTTTCGAGTCACCCCTCCACTTT	TRBV6-6	-	many	11	TRBJ1-6
CAISRQSLYEQYF	TGTGCCATCAGCCGGCAGTCACTCTACGAGCAGTACTTC	TRBV10-3	-	-	13	TRBJ2-7
CASSLYGPNTEAFF	TGTGCCAGCAGTTTATATGGCCCGAATACTGAAGCTTTCTTT	TRBV27	-	many	14	TRBJ1-1
CSVTSVNEQFF	TGCAGCGTTACTTCCGTTAATGAGCAGTTCTTC	TRBV29-1	-	many	11	TRBJ2-1
CATSDRADYPGETQYF	TGTGCCACCAGTGATCGCGCTGACTACCCCGGGGAGACCCAGTACTTC	TRBV24-1	-	many	16	TRBJ2-5
CASSQTGDQPQHF	TGTGCCAGCAGCCAAACAGGGGATCAGCCCCAGCATTTT	TRBV5-5	TRBD1	few	13	TRBJ1-5
CAISESPTLVYGYTF	TGTGCCATCAGTGAGTCCCCAACACTAGTCTATGGCTACACCTTC	TRBV10-3	-	many	15	TRBJ1-2
CASRGYWYSNQPQHF	TGTGCCAGCAGGGGGTATTGGTATAGCAATCAGCCCCAGCATTTT	TRBV6-1	-	many	15	TRBJ1-5
CASSEELSPGYGGYEQYF	TGTGCCAGCAGTGAAGAACTATCCCCGGGTTACGGGGGCTACGAGCAGTACTTC	TRBV2	-	-	18	TRBJ2-7
CASVGTAYEQYF	TGTGCCAGTGTAGGGACAGCCTACGAGCAGTACTTC	TRBV6-1	TRBD1	many	12	TRBJ2-7
CASSLFRHNEQFF	TGTGCCAGCAGTTTATTCCGCCACAATGAGCAGTTCTTC	TRBV12-3/TRBV12-4	-	many	13	TRBJ2-1
CASAFLGAQSYEQYF	TGTGCCAGTGCATTCTTGGGGGCCCAATCCTACGAGCAGTACTTC	TRBV19	-	few	15	TRBJ2-7
CASSLLTSSYNEQFF	TGCGCCAGCAGCTTGCTAACGAGCTCCTACAATGAGCAGTTCTTC	TRBV5-1	-	many	15	TRBJ2-1
CASSYSGLPQETQYF	TGTGCCAGCAGTTACTCAGGACTACCTCAAGAGACCCAGTACTTC	TRBV6-5	-	many	15	TRBJ2-5
CASSDSGGGLTGELFF	TGTGCCAGCAGTGATTCCGGGGGAGGGTTGACCGGGGAGCTGTTTTTT	TRBV25-1	TRBD2	many	16	TRBJ2-2
CASRPDGGTSGANVLTF	TGTGCCAGCCGCCCGGACGGGGGGACTTCTGGGGCCAACGTCCTGACTTTC	TRBV6-4	TRBD2	few	17	TRBJ2-6
CASSFGVGETQYF	TGTGCCAGCAGCTTCGGGGTCGGAGAGACCCAGTACTTC	TRBV7-3	-	many	13	TRBJ2-5
CAIRSLGTGELFF	TGTGCCATCAGGTCCTTGGGGACCGGGGAGCTGTTTTTT	TRBV10-3	-	many	13	TRBJ2-2
CASSYPGGTYNEQFF	TGTGCCAGCAGTTACCCGGGGGGCACCTACAATGAGCAGTTCTTC	TRBV6-6	-	many	15	TRBJ2-1
CASSLTGGFTGELFF	TGTGCCAGCAGCCTGACAGGGGGCTTCACCGGGGAGCTGTTTTTT	TRBV5-5	TRBD1	many	15	TRBJ2-2
CSATGARTTEAFF	TGCAGTGCGACCGGGGCGCGGACCACTGAAGCTTTCTTT	TRBV20-1	-	few	13	TRBJ1-1
CASSSTTDYNEQFF	TGTGCCAGCAGCTCAACGACAGACTACAATGAGCAGTTCTTC	TRBV28	-	many	14	TRBJ2-1
CSARRGGIQETQYF	TGCAGTGCTAGGCGGGGGGGCATTCAAGAGACCCAGTACTTC	TRBV20-1	TRBD2	many	14	TRBJ2-5
CASSYAGTAYGYTF	TGCGCCAGCAGCTATGCCGGGACAGCGTATGGCTACACCTTC	TRBV5-1	TRBD1	many	14	TRBJ1-2
CASSLMAAYQETQYF	TGCGCCAGCAGCTTGATGGCAGCGTACCAAGAGACCCAGTACTTC	TRBV5-1	-	many	15	TRBJ2-5
CASSQAIGANVLTF	TGCGCCAGCAGCCAAGCCATCGGGGCCAACGTCCTGACTTTC	TRBV4-3	-	many	14	TRBJ2-6
CASSFRGAPKNIQYF	TGTGCCAGCAGTTTCCGAGGGGCGCCCAAAAACATTCAGTACTTC	TRBV28	-	many	15	TRBJ2-4
CASSDGGNQPQHF	TGTGCCAGCAGTGATGGAGGCAATCAGCCCCAGCATTTT	TRBV2	-	many	13	TRBJ1-5
CASSLGSGSDTQYF	TGTGCCAGCAGCTTAGGGTCAGGGTCAGATACGCAGTATTTT	TRBV7-9	-	many	14	TRBJ2-3
CAISRDTLGDTQYF	TGTGCCATCAGTCGGGACACTCTTGGAGATACGCAGTATTTT	TRBV10-3	-	few	14	TRBJ2-3
CASNNPGLVHLELFF	TGTGCCAGCAACAATCCGGGACTAGTGCACCTCGAGCTGTTTTTT	TRBV6-2/TRBV6-3	TRBD2	-	15	TRBJ2-2
CASSQGDVGTPQPQHF	TGCGCCAGCAGTCAAGGGGATGTAGGGACTCCTCAGCCCCAGCATTTT	TRBV23-1	-	medium-sized	16	TRBJ1-5
CASSSQGPNTEAFF	TGTGCCAGCAGCTCACAGGGCCCGAACACTGAAGCTTTCTTT	TRBV7-3	-	few	14	TRBJ1-1
CASSLDGRIFKLGRKANYGYTF	TGTGCCAGCAGTTTAGATGGTAGGATCTTTAAATTAGGCAGAAAAGCTAACTATGGCTACACCTTC	TRBV28	-	many	22	TRBJ1-2
CASKGQDYEQYF	TGTGCCAGCAAGGGACAAGACTACGAGCAGTACTTC	TRBV2	-	many	12	TRBJ2-7
CATGGIGAQETQYF	TGTGCCACGGGGGGCATCGGGGCCCAAGAGACCCAGTACTTC	TRBV24-1	-	many	14	TRBJ2-5
CASSQGFRQPQHF	TGCGCCAGCAGCCAAGGATTCCGGCAGCCCCAGCATTTT	TRBV4-1	-	many	13	TRBJ1-5
CASSFGGDIQYF	TGTGCCAGCAGTTTTGGGGGAGACATTCAGTACTTC	TRBV12-3/TRBV12-4	-	many	12	TRBJ2-4
CASSVTAAYSNQPQHF	TGTGCCAGCAGTGTAACAGCAGCGTATAGCAATCAGCCCCAGCATTTT	TRBV27	-	many	16	TRBJ1-5
CASSPRQYYEQYF	TGTGCCAGCAGTCCAAGACAGTACTACGAGCAGTACTTC	TRBV12-3/TRBV12-4	-	-	13	TRBJ2-7
CASGNTNEKLFF	TGTGCCAGCGGGAACACCAATGAAAAACTGTTTTTT	TRBV6-1	-	-	12	TRBJ1-4
CASRVVGARWEQYF	TGCGCCAGCAGGGTTGTTGGGGCACGTTGGGAGCAGTACTTC	TRBV10-2	-	many	14	TRBJ2-7
CAISLRGMNTEAFF	TGTGCCATCAGTCTGAGGGGAATGAACACTGAAGCTTTCTTT	TRBV10-3	-	-	14	TRBJ1-1
CAIPKRDSTDTQYF	TGTGCCATACCTAAGCGGGATAGCACAGATACGCAGTATTTT	TRBV6-5	TRBD2	many	14	TRBJ2-3
CASSLGLGNEQFF	TGTGCCAGCAGCTTAGGTCTGGGCAATGAGCAGTTCTTC	TRBV7-2	-	many	13	TRBJ2-1
CASSPPTPETQYF	TGTGCCAGCTCACCGCCAACCCCAGAGACCCAGTACTTC	TRBV18	-	many	13	TRBJ2-5
CASSQNNPGTRNTEAFF	TGTGCCAGCTCACAAAACAATCCGGGGACGAGGAACACTGAAGCTTTCTTT	TRBV18	-	few	17	TRBJ1-1
CASSYSTGYSGNTIYF	TGTGCCAGCAGTTACTCGACCGGATACTCTGGAAACACCATATATTTT	TRBV6-2/TRBV6-3	-	many	16	TRBJ1-3
CASSPRQRSYNEQFF	TGTGCCAGCAGCCCCCGTCAACGCTCCTACAATGAGCAGTTCTTC	TRBV13	-	many	15	TRBJ2-1
CSAKIAGGQETQYF	TGCAGTGCTAAAATAGCGGGAGGACAAGAGACCCAGTACTTC	TRBV20-1	TRBD2	few	14	TRBJ2-5
CASSHGGGGYEQYF	TGCGCCAGCAGCCACGGAGGGGGAGGTTACGAGCAGTACTTC	TRBV5-1	-	many	14	TRBJ2-7
CASRTGPGNTIYF	TGTGCCAGCAGGACAGGGCCTGGAAACACCATATATTTT	TRBV5-8	TRBD1	many	13	TRBJ1-3